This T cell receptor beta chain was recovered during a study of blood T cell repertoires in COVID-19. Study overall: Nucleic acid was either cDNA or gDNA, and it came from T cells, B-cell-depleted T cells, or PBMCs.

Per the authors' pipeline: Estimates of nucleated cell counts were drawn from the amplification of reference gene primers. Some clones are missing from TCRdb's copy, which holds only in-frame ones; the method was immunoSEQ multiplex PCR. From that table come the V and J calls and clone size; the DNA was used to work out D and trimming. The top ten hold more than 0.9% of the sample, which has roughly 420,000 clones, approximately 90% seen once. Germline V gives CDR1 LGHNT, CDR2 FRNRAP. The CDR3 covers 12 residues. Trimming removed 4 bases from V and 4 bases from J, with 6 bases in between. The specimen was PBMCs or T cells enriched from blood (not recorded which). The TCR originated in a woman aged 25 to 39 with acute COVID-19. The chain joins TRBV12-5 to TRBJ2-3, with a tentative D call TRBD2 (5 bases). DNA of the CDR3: TGTGCTAGTGGTTCGGGGTCAGATACGCAGTATTTT. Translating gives CASGSGSDTQYF.